This TCR beta chain derives from a study of blood T cell repertoires in COVID-19. The overall study: Sites across the United States, Italy and Spain contributed samples from acute and convalescent COVID-19. The cDNA or gDNA used as material had been derived from T cells, B-cell-depleted T cells, or PBMCs.

Per the study methods: Scientists estimated how many nucleated cells there were by amplifying reference gene primers. TCRdb's copy holds only in-frame clones and misses some; the assay was immunoSEQ multiplex PCR. V and J calls plus clone size are reproduced from that table; the DNA served to infer D and trimming. The sample has approximately 72,000 clones; about nine tenths are singletons. The trim removed 4 bases at V and 4 bases at J, leaving 5 bases unmatched. CDR1 is LGHNT, CDR2 FRNRAP, per germline. The CDR3 covers 15 residues. This chain links TRBV12-5 with TRBJ2-1, with 9 nucleotides matching TRBD2. This receptor was taken from a woman in her fifties or sixties with acute or convalescent COVID-19. The source material was peripheral blood. In DNA form, the CDR3 reads TGTGCTAGTGGTTACCTAGCGGGGTTATACAATGAGCAGTTCTTC. Its translation is CASGYLAGLYNEQFF.